Following are 17 T cell receptor beta chains from one sample sequenced in a study of response to subunit inactivated influenza vaccine (dated by TCRdb to the late 2010s). Library prep was done by RT-PCR. Data came from an Illumina HiSeq 2500. The raw public data were reprocessed by TCRdb itself: fastp quality trimming at Q25, MiXCR clonotype calling, in-frame beta chains only. Each entry merges the rows of one CDR3 protein and shows their most common DNA and genes. The sample data list around 320,000 distinct CDR3 sequences, and 20% to 25% of these were observed just once. The ten largest account for 10% of the sample. The specimen was PBMCs from blood, collected less than 22 months after vaccination. These receptor sequences come from a man between 50 and 75 years old who received an inactivated influenza vaccine. Donor details come from another sample of the same person, matched by shared clones.

The CDR3 DNA is TGTGCCATCAAGAGTTATGGCTACACCTTC. This encodes CAIKSYGYTF. This chain connects TRBV10-3 to TRBJ1-2; D remains ambiguous. In germline, CDR1 is ENHRY, CDR2 SYGVKD. Trimming removed 7 bases from V and 5 bases from J, with 5 bases in between. CDR3 size: 10 residues.

This chain joins TRBV7-9 and TRBJ1-6; D ambiguous. The V gene lost 5 bases and the J gene lost 7 bases, with 12 bases spanning the gap. CDR1 and CDR2 (germline): SEHNR, FQNEAQ (reference sequence). This CDR3 has 14 residues. Written as DNA, the CDR3 is TGTGCCAGCAGCGAGGCTCATGGGAATTCACCCCTCCACTTT. Protein product: CASSEAHGNSPLHF.

This clonotype has a handful of counts. V usage is TRBV6-1 and J usage is TRBJ1-4; D is undetermined. The CDR3 loop spans 15 amino acids. The germline V and J ends were trimmed by 0 bases and 5 bases, with 10 bases remaining between them. The germline gives CDR1 MNHNS, CDR2 SASEGT. The CDR3 region is CASSEARGGNEKLFF. CDR3 bases: TGTGCCAGCAGTGAAGCGCGGGGAGGGAATGAAAAACTGTTTTTT.

J is TRBJ1-1 and V is TRBV9; D unresolved. This CDR3 contains 14 residues. Germline lookup yields CDR1 SGDLS and CDR2 YYNGEE. Trimming removed 3 bases from V and 5 bases from J, with 14 bases in between. The CDR3, as DNA: TGTGCCAGCAGCGCAGGACGGGAGCGGACTGAAGCTTTCTTT. Amino acid sequence: CASSAGRERTEAFF.

This clonotype was found a few times. The V call is TRBV4-3, the J call TRBJ2-2, with D hard to call. The length of the CDR3 is 14 residues. V lost 2 bases, J lost 0 bases, and 4 bases lay in between. CDR1 is LGHNA and CDR2 is YSLEER in the germline V gene. In DNA, the CDR3 is TGCGCCAGCAGCCAACTGTCGAACACCGGGGAGCTGTTTTTT. It encodes CASSQLSNTGELFF.

CDR3 residues: CASSLDPGGRTNEQYF. CDR3 in DNA: TGCGCCAGCAGCTTGGACCCAGGGGGGCGCACGAACGAGCAGTACTTC. This chain links TRBV5-1 with TRBJ2-7; a possible D gene is TRBD1 (7 bases). Between the trimmed V and J ends, which lost 0 bases and 5 bases, there was a span of 18 bases. Germline V gene data show CDR1 as SGHRS and CDR2 as YFSETQ. CDR3 length equals 16 residues.

The chain combines TRBV4-1 with TRBJ1-2, with 7 bases that match TRBD1. V lost 4 bases and J lost 4; bases outside the gene matches: 6. CDR1 is MGHRA, CDR2 YSYEKL, per germline. This CDR3 is built from 14 residues. The CDR3 DNA is TGCGCCAGCAGCCCCCTGGGACAGAGCTATGGCTACACCTTC. Protein sequence: CASSPLGQSYGYTF.

J is TRBJ2-7 and V is TRBV27; either TRBD1 or TRBD2 may fit D (6 bases each). Germline loops: CDR1 MNHEY, CDR2 SMNVEV (reference sequence). V was cut by 6 bases and J by 6 bases, with 18 bases left in between. The CDR3 sequence is 14 residues long. Written as DNA, the CDR3 is TGTGCCAGCAGCAAGGGGGGAATTAATGGCGAGCAGTACTTC. This translates into CASSKGGINGEQYF.

The V and J genes are TRBV6-2 or TRBV6-3 and TRBJ2-5; TRBD1 aligns across 7 bases. With 6 bases clipped from V and 1 base from J, the junction kept 11 bases outside the gene matches. This CDR3 is built from 16 residues. Per the germline V gene, CDR1 is MNHEY and CDR2 is SVGEGT. The CDR3 loop is CASSRVPQGTQETQYF. Here the CDR3 DNA reads TGTGCCAGCAGCCGGGTACCACAGGGGACCCAAGAGACCCAGTACTTC.

This clonotype has a handful of counts. The rearrangement links TRBV7-9 to TRBJ2-1; D may be TRBD2 (6 bases). Trimming removed 8 bases from V and 0 bases from J, with 14 bases in between. The CDR3 covers 15 residues. The germline CDR1 and CDR2 sequences are SEHNR and FQNEAQ (reference sequence). CDR3 residues: CASDLVGGSYNEQFF. The CDR3 coding sequence is TGTGCCAGCGACCTCGTCGGGGGCTCCTACAATGAGCAGTTCTTC.

The chain joins TRBV7-8 to TRBJ1-6, with 7 positions matching TRBD1. Germline V gene data show CDR1 as SGHVS and CDR2 as FQNEAQ. V lost 4 bases to trimming and J lost 13 bases; unmatched junction nucleotides: 16. This CDR3 spans 16 amino acids. CDR3 sequence (DNA): TGTGCCAGCAGCTCCATTGGACCGCGACAGGGTGGTCCCCTCCACTTT. It codes for CASSSIGPRQGGPLHF.

The chain has TRBV7-2 and TRBJ2-3; 7 bases are shared with TRBD2. The CDR3 loop spans 15 amino acids. In germline, CDR1 is SGHTA, CDR2 FQGNSA. V was clipped by 3 bases and J by 2 bases; unmatched bases: 5. The DNA of the CDR3 is TGTGCCAGCAGCTTTCCTAGCGGAACCACAGATACGCAGTATTTT. Its translation is CASSFPSGTTDTQYF. The whole variable domain, remainder taken from reference TRBV7-2 and TRBJ2-3, is GAGVSQSPSNKVTEKGKDVELRCDPISGHTALYWYRQSLGQGLEFLIYFQGNSAPDKSGLPSDRFSAERTGGSVSTLTIQRTQQEDSAVYLCASSFPSGTTDTQYFGPGTRLTVL.

This clonotype was seen more than once but under ten times. The rearrangement uses TRBV29-1 and TRBJ1-5; 9 bases fit TRBD1. The CDR3 totals 14 residues. The germline CDR1 and CDR2 sequences are SQVTM and ANQGSEA. V was clipped by 4 bases and J by 4 bases; unmatched bases: 5. The CDR3 DNA reads as TGCAGCGTTGCACGACAGGGGGTAAATCAGCCCCAGCATTTT. Translation gives CSVARQGVNQPQHF.

This clonotype was counted a few times. The chain has TRBV9 and TRBJ2-7; TRBD1 is a possible D gene (6 bases). The V end was cut by 3 bases, the J end by 6 bases, with 13 bases between. CDR1 is SGDLS, CDR2 YYNGEE, per germline. The CDR3 loop spans 13 amino acids. The CDR3 DNA is TGTGCCAGCAGCGCAATGACAGGAGTCGAGCAGTACTTC. It is translated as CASSAMTGVEQYF.

This chain links TRBV6-5 with TRBJ2-7; no clear D gene. V was pared by 6 bases and J by 9 bases, with 12 bases between. Germline-derived CDR1 and CDR2 are MNHEY and SVGAGI. This CDR3 region has 11 residues. The CDR3 bases are TGTGCCAGCAGCTCCGGCCTCGGGCAGTACTTC. It is translated as CASSSGLGQYF.

This chain connects TRBV7-2 to TRBJ2-1; 9 positions agree with TRBD2. The germline V gene has CDR1 SGHTA and CDR2 FQGNSA. Unmatched junction bases numbered 13, after V lost 7 bases and J lost 9 bases. This CDR3 is 15 amino acids long. The CDR3 nucleotides are TGTGCCAGCACCTCGGGACTAGCCGTCTCCGGTGAGCAGTTCTTC. This codes for CASTSGLAVSGEQFF.

This clonotype showed up just a few times. The J gene is TRBJ1-4, the V gene TRBV12-3 or TRBV12-4, with D tentatively TRBD1 (5 bases). Trimming removed 5 bases at V and 8 bases at J, with 15 bases between. This CDR3 comprises 14 residues. The CDR3 sequence is CASSRRDGYEKLFF. The CDR3 DNA sequence: TGTGCCAGCAGTCGCAGGGATGGTTACGAAAAACTGTTTTTT.